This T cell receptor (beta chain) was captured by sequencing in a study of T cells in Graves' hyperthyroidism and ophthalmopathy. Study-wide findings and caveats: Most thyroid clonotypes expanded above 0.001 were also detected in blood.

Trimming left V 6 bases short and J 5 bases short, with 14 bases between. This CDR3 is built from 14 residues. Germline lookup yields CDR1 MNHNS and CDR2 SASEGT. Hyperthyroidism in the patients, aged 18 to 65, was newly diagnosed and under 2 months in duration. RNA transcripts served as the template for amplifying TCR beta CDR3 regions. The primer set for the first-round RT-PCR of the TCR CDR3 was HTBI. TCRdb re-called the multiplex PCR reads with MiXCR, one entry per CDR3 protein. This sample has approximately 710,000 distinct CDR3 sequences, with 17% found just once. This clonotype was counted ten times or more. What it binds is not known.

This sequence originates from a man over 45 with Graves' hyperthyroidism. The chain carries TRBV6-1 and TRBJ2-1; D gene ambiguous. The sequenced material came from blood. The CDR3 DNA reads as TGTGCCAGCAGACGTAGGGCAATGAACAATGAGCAGTTCTTC. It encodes CASRRRAMNNEQFF.